What follows is one T cell receptor beta chain and its context. The CDR3 end is not reached by the read, which stops 3 residues before it; the germline J gene fills it in. The sample is drawn from a study of T cells in women clearing cervical HPV infection. The CDR3 has 15 amino acids. V shed 4 bases, J shed 6 bases, and the junction held 3 bases outside the gene matches. CDR1 is MNHNS, CDR2 SASEGT, per germline. Genomic DNA, averaging around 1,200 ng per sample, yielded TCR beta CDR3 via immunoSEQ. Sequencing was performed with immunoSEQ multiplex PCR; in TCRdb, only in-frame clones are kept and a portion is missing. This sample's clone table lists about 30,000 clones.

The chain couples TRBV6-1 to TRBJ1-6; 10 nucleotides line up with TRBD1. The source is a woman between 18 and 69 years old with a cervical HPV16 infection that either progressed to CIN3+ or cleared (not recorded which). Sequenced material: blood buffy coat. CDR3 loop: CASSVRDRGNSPLHF. CDR3 DNA (partial): TGTGCCAGCAGTGTCCGGGACAGGGGTAATTCACCC.